The 3 T cell receptor beta chains below all came from one sample that was sequenced in a study of somatic mutations in cytotoxic T cells in rheumatoid arthritis. Clones were read by immunoSEQ multiplex PCR, and TCRdb kept only the in-frame ones, dropping some. The sample lists about 19,000 clones, around four fifths seen once, with 11% to 15% in the top ten. Source material: CD8+ T cells sorted from blood. The receptors were sampled from an adult with rheumatoid arthritis.

This clone was observed a single time. One end of the junction fails to match germline, which may point to a read error. The chain couples TRBV28 to TRBJ1-5; D is ambiguous. Germline values: CDR1 MDHEN, CDR2 SYDVKM. There are 13 residues in the CDR3. DNA of the CDR3: TGTGCCAGCACTTTAGGTAGCAATCAGCCCCAGCATTTT. This encodes CASTLGSNQPQHF.

The chain carries TRBV7-2 and TRBJ2-3; 8 bases line up with TRBD2. Germline trimming cut 3 bases from V and 5 bases from J; bases unmatched to any gene: 4. CDR1 SGHTA and CDR2 FQGNSA come from the germline V gene. The CDR3 totals 14 residues. Here the CDR3 DNA reads TGTGCCAGCAGCTTCGGACTAGCAGGAGATACGCAGTATTTT. The encoded protein is CASSFGLAGDTQYF. Drawing the rest from reference TRBV7-2 and TRBJ2-3, the complete variable domain is GAGVSQSPSNKVTEKGKDVELRCDPISGHTALYWYRQSLGQGLEFLIYFQGNSAPDKSGLPSDRFSAERTGGSVSTLTIQRTQQEDSAVYLCASSFGLAGDTQYFGPGTRLTVL.

This clone was recorded a few times. The chain has TRBV7-9 and TRBJ1-2, with D possibly being TRBD1 (5 bases). This CDR3 has 15 amino acids. The ends were cut back, 5 bases at V and 2 bases at J, with 15 bases in the middle. Germline CDR1 is SEHNR and CDR2 is FQNEAQ (reference sequence). The CDR3 is CASSDPGRANYGYTF. CDR3 in DNA: TGTGCCAGCAGCGATCCGGGACGGGCGAACTATGGCTACACCTTC.